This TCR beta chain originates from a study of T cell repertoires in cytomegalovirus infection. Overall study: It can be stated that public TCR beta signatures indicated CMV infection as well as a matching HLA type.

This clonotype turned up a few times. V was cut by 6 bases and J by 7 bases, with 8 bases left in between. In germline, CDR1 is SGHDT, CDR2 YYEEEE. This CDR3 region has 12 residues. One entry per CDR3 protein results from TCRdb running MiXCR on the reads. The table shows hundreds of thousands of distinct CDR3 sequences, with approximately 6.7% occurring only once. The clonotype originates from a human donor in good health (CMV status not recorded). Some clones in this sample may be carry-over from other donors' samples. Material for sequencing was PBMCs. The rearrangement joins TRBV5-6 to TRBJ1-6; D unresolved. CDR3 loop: CASTTGNSPLHF. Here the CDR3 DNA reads TGTGCCAGCACTACGGGGAATTCACCCCTCCACTTT.